These T cell receptor beta chains were read from a single sample in a study of CD8 T cells in ankylosing spondylitis. TCRdb independently ran MiXCR on the 5' RACE reads; one entry per CDR3 protein. The sample consists of roughly 300,000 distinct CDR3 sequences, less than 9.5% of them appearing once. The sequencing input was blood, either unsorted or a sorted T cell fraction (not recorded which). These receptors were taken from a male donor with ankylosing spondylitis. Both conserved end residues are trimmed from each CDR3. The order of the fields is V gene, CDR3 protein.

>TRBV20-1
SARVEVWAWGNTEAF
>TRBV25-1
ASSAPGGGHLEQF
>TRBV7-9
ASSRGLAQNTGELF
>TRBV6-2/TRBV6-3
ASSQEGKTQY
>TRBV2
ASSTGVTGELF
>TRBV28
ASLGGHSTDTQY
>TRBV20-1
SARDPGGLADTQY
>TRBV12-3/TRBV12-4
ASHPWRTIAGERDEQF
>TRBV7-9
ASSSRGTSGEETQY
>TRBV2
ASSEMSTNTGELF
>TRBV7-2
ASSPGMYNEQF
>TRBV7-8
ASSLVGTGGESPLH
>TRBV5-1
ASSWGLMNTGELF
>TRBV4-3
ASSQATYNEQF
>TRBV12-3/TRBV12-4
ASSLAGTSNEKLF
>TRBV12-3/TRBV12-4
ASSRLAGAGTQY
>TRBV18
ASSPAALRGDEQY
>TRBV19
ASSLRDSYSNQPQH